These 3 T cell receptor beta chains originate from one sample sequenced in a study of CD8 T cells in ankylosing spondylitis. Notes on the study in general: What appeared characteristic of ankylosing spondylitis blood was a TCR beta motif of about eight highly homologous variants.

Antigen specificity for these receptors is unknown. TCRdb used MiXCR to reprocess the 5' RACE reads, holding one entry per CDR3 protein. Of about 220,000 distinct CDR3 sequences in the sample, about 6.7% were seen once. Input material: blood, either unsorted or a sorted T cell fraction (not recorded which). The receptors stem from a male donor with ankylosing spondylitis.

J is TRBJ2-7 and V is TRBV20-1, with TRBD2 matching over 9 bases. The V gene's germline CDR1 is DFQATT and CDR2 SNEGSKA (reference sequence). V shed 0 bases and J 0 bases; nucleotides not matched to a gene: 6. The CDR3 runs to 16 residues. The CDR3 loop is CSARDSGLARSYEQYF. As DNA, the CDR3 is TGCAGTGCTAGAGATTCAGGACTAGCGCGCTCCTACGAGCAGTACTTC.

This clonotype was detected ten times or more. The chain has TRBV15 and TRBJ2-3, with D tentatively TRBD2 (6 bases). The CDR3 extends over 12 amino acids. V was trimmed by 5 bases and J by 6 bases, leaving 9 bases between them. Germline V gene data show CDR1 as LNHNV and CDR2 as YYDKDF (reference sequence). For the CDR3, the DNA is TGTGCCACCAGCCCCGGGAGCGATACGCAGTATTTT. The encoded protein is CATSPGSDTQYF. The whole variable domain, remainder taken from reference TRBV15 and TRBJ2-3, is DAMVIQNPRYQVTQFGKPVTLSCSQTLNHNVMYWYQQKSSQAPKLLFHYYDKDFNNEADTPDNFQSRRPNTSFCFLDIRSPGLGDTAMYLCATSPGSDTQYFGPGTRLTVL.

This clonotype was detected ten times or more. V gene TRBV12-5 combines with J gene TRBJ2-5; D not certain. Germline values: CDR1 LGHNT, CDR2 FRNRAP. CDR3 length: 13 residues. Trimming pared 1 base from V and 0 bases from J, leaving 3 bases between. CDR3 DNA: TGTGCTAGTGGTTTGGGCAACCAAGAGACCCAGTACTTC. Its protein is CASGLGNQETQYF.